The 13 T cell receptor beta chains given below trace back to one sample, sequenced in a study of blood T cell repertoires in COVID-19. Assay used: immunoSEQ multiplex PCR; TCRdb lists only in-frame clones, some missing. The top ten clones hold roughly 3% of a sample with more than 80,000 clones, around 85% of them seen once. Sequenced input: peripheral blood. These receptors all stem from a woman over 75 with COVID-19, enrolled during active disease.

The CDR3 DNA is TGTGCCAGCAGCTTAGGGAGACTAGCGGGCTACAATGAGCAGTTCTTC. Its translation: CASSLGRLAGYNEQFF. The V gene is TRBV7-9, the J gene TRBJ2-1; 10 bases fit TRBD2. This CDR3 has 16 residues. The V gene's germline CDR1 is SEHNR and CDR2 FQNEAQ (reference sequence). The V and J ends lost 1 base and 3 bases, in that order; junction bases with no gene match: 3.

This rearrangement joins TRBV30 to TRBJ2-3, with D hard to call. V lost 1 base and J lost 4, with 12 bases in between. In germline, CDR1 is GTSNPN, CDR2 SVGIG (reference sequence). The CDR3 length is 14 residues. In nucleotides, the CDR3 is TGTGCCTGGAGTGCCCTGGGCTACGCAGATACGCAGTATTTT. Translation gives CAWSALGYADTQYF.

The V call is TRBV9, the J call TRBJ2-1; 8 nucleotides line up with TRBD2. The CDR3 length is 15 residues. CDR1 SGDLS and CDR2 YYNGEE come from the germline V gene. The V gene end was trimmed by 0 bases and the J gene end by 3 bases; junction bases not matched to a gene: 2. Here the CDR3 DNA reads TGTGCCAGCAGCGTAGGACTAGCGTACTACAATGAGCAGTTCTTC. Its translation is CASSVGLAYYNEQFF.

The table lists this clone with a count of one. The chain links TRBV28 to TRBJ2-6, with 11 nucleotides matching TRBD1. The V segment lost 2 bases and the J segment 2 bases; nucleotides outside the gene matches: 5. Germline lookup yields CDR1 MDHEN and CDR2 SYDVKM. CDR3 size: 18 residues. The CDR3 DNA follows: TGTGCCAGCAGTTTACTTGGACAGGGGGCTGCTGGGGCCAACGTCCTGACTTTC. This codes for CASSLLGQGAAGANVLTF.

The chain uses TRBV19 and TRBJ2-2; D might be TRBD1 (6 bases). V gave up 3 bases and J gave up 0 bases, with 14 bases separating them. CDR1 is LNHDA and CDR2 is SQIVND in the germline V gene (reference sequence). The CDR3 runs to 17 residues. CDR3 loop: CASSIGQMFANTGELFF. CDR3 in DNA: TGTGCCAGTAGTATCGGACAGATGTTCGCGAACACCGGGGAGCTGTTTTTT.

V gene TRBV2 combines with J gene TRBJ1-1; a weak D match, TRBD1 (5 bases). Trimming left V 5 bases short and J 3 bases short, with 13 bases between. The CDR3 spans 14 residues. Germline CDR1 reads SNHLY; CDR2 reads FYNNEI. The CDR3 DNA sequence: TGTGCCAGCAGTCGTCAGGGTCGGGACACTGAAGCTTTCTTT. Its translation: CASSRQGRDTEAFF. Filled out from reference TRBV2 and TRBJ1-1, the complete variable domain reads EPEVTQTPSHQVTQMGQEVILRCVPISNHLYFYWYRQILGQKVEFLVSFYNNEISEKSEIFDDQFSVERPDGSNFTLKIRSTKLEDSAMYFCASSRQGRDTEAFFGQGTRLTVV.

The V and J genes are TRBV9 and TRBJ1-4, with TRBD1 as a possible D gene (5 bases). Per the germline V gene, CDR1 is SGDLS and CDR2 is YYNGEE. The CDR3 is 14 amino acids. The V end lost 0 bases, the J end lost 8 bases, and 11 bases lay between the germline ends. This CDR3 reads CASSVGGLGEKLFF. CDR3 sequence (DNA): TGTGCCAGCAGCGTAGGGGGCCTGGGGGAAAAACTGTTTTTT.

This rearrangement joins TRBV5-1 to TRBJ1-3; tentatively, D is TRBD1 (5 bases). The CDR3 has 14 amino acids. The V end lost 0 bases, the J end lost 7 bases, and 11 bases lay between the germline ends. CDR1 and CDR2 from the germline V gene are SGHRS and YFSETQ. CDR3 in amino acids: CASSLGQSANTIYF. The CDR3 nucleotides are TGCGCCAGCAGCTTGGGACAGTCCGCGAACACCATATATTTT.

The chain joins TRBV7-2 to TRBJ2-4; 11 bases fit TRBD2. The J segment lost 6 bases and the V segment lost 3 bases, leaving 7 bases of the junction unmatched. The CDR3 contains 16 residues. Germline assignment: CDR1 SGHTA and CDR2 FQGNSA. CDR3 sequence: CASSFFSGGAANIQYF. The CDR3 DNA reads TGTGCCAGCAGCTTTTTTAGCGGGGGGGCCGCAAACATTCAGTACTTC.

This clone was counted a few times. DNA of the CDR3: TGTGCCAGCAGCTTAGGTTCGGGAGTGTCCTACAATGAGCAGTTCTTC. The encoded protein is CASSLGSGVSYNEQFF. The V gene is TRBV7-2, the J gene TRBJ2-1, with D possibly being TRBD2 (6 bases). CDR1 and CDR2 (germline): SGHTA, FQGNSA. V was pared by 1 base and J by 1 base, with 11 bases between. CDR3 length: 16 amino acids.

This clone was picked up many times. The chain recombines TRBV6-2 or TRBV6-3 with TRBJ1-2, with 10 bases lining up with TRBD1. Losses at the gene ends were 5 bases for V and 2 bases for J; bases not matched to a gene: 8. This CDR3 is 16 amino acids long. The V gene's germline CDR1 is MNHEY and CDR2 SVGEGT. CDR3 sequence reads: CASSDRGLILNYGYTF. The CDR3 DNA is TGTGCCAGCAGTGACAGGGGGCTGATCTTGAACTATGGCTACACCTTC.

The J gene is TRBJ2-6, the V gene TRBV7-2, with TRBD2 matching 11 bases. CDR1 and CDR2 (germline): SGHTA, FQGNSA. CDR3 size: 17 residues. Trimming at V came to 5 bases and at J to 0 bases, leaving 3 bases not matched to a gene. The DNA for the CDR3 is TGTGCCAGCAGCCCTACTAGCGGGGGCTCTGGGGCCAACGTCCTGACTTTC. Protein: CASSPTSGGSGANVLTF.

The chain links TRBV5-6 to TRBJ1-2; a possible D gene is TRBD1 (5 bases). CDR1 is SGHDT, CDR2 YYEEEE, per germline. This CDR3 contains 14 residues. Deletions cut 3 bases from V and 8 bases from J, with 17 bases between. The chain's CDR3 is CASSSRGSPGGYTF. CDR3 bases: TGTGCCAGCAGCTCACGGGGGTCCCCCGGAGGCTACACCTTC. The whole variable domain, filled in from reference TRBV5-6 and TRBJ1-2, reads DAGVTQSPTHLIKTRGQQVTLRCSPKSGHDTVSWYQQALGQGPQFIFQYYEEEERQRGNFPDRFSGHQFPNYSSELNVNALLLGDSALYLCASSSRGSPGGYTFGSGTRLTVV.